The 19 T cell receptor beta chains below were found in one sample sequenced in a study of cytomegalovirus exposure and HLA in healthy donors. PCR was performed using 60 Vbeta and 13 Jbeta primers. Sequenced by immunoSEQ multiplex PCR; TCRdb stores in-frame clones only, minus some. The sample lists 75,000 to 100,000 clones, about two thirds occurring once. The sequenced sample was PBMCs. Source of these receptors: a man between 60 and 75 years old in good health and CMV-seronegative.

J is TRBJ1-2 and V is TRBV7-8; possible D gene TRBD1, 6 bases. This CDR3 region has 13 residues. V lost 5 bases and J 4 bases, leaving 11 bases between the germline ends. Germline loops: CDR1 SGHVS, CDR2 FQNEAQ. The CDR3 loop reads CASSQAGVYGYTF. The CDR3 DNA sequence: TGTGCCAGCAGCCAGGCAGGGGTCTATGGCTACACCTTC.

This rearrangement joins TRBV5-6 to TRBJ2-1, with 11 bases lining up with TRBD2. The V and J ends lost 3 bases and 0 bases, in that order; junction bases with no gene match: 11. Germline V gives CDR1 SGHDT, CDR2 YYEEEE. The CDR3 runs 19 residues. As DNA, the CDR3 is TGTGCCAGCAGCTCCTTAGCGGGAGGGAGGTTCGGCTCCTACAATGAGCAGTTCTTC. Translating it yields CASSSLAGGRFGSYNEQFF.

This chain joins TRBV21-1 and TRBJ2-1; the D call TRBD2 from the table was never checked on the DNA. TRBV21-1 represents a pseudogene. The CDR3 has 16 residues. CDR3 amino acids: CASSNSGGISYNEQFF. The CDR3 bases are TGTGCCAGCAGCAATAGCGGGGGGATCTCCTACAATGAGCAGTTCTTC.

The chain couples TRBV19 to TRBJ2-3; D remains ambiguous. The CDR3 spans 14 residues. Trimming left V 5 bases short and J 0 bases short, with 9 bases between. Germline CDR1 and CDR2: LNHDA and SQIVND (reference sequence). The CDR3 DNA sequence: TGTGCCAGTAGTCGCGCTGCCAGCACAGATACGCAGTATTTT. Its translation is CASSRAASTDTQYF.

CDR3 loop: CASTGTSGITDTQYF. As DNA, the CDR3 is TGTGCCAGCACAGGGACTAGCGGGATCACAGATACGCAGTATTTT. The rearrangement links TRBV11-2 to TRBJ2-3; 13 bases map to TRBD2. The V and J ends lost 7 bases and 2 bases, in that order; junction bases with no gene match: 3. The CDR3 is 15 amino acids. Germline V lookup: CDR1 SGHAT, CDR2 FQNNGV.

This clone was counted a single time. The chain uses TRBV9 and TRBJ2-1, with 9 positions matching TRBD2. This CDR3 has 15 amino acids. V gave up 1 base and J gave up 7 bases; unmatched junction bases: 6. Germline CDR1 and CDR2: SGDLS and YYNGEE. The DNA of the CDR3 is TGTGCCAGCAGCGTACGGCGGGAGGGGCGAAATGAGCAGTTCTTC. Its translation is CASSVRREGRNEQFF.

This clone was seen only once. The CDR3: CAWSVGVGNTIYF. In nucleotides, the CDR3 is TGTGCCTGGAGTGTAGGGGTGGGAAACACCATATATTTT. This chain uses TRBV30 with TRBJ1-3; D perhaps matches TRBD1 (5 bases). CDR3 length: 13 amino acids. Germline CDR1 reads GTSNPN; CDR2 reads SVGIG (reference sequence). With 0 bases removed from V and 4 bases from J, the gap between germline ends came to 7 bases.

V usage is TRBV5-4 and J usage is TRBJ2-7; 8 nucleotides line up with TRBD2. The trim removed 1 base at V and 5 bases at J, leaving 5 bases unmatched. This CDR3 is built from 14 residues. Germline V gene lookup returns CDR1 SGHNT and CDR2 YYREEE (reference sequence). DNA of the CDR3: TGTGCCAGCAGCTTGAGGGGACTAGAAAACGAGCAGTACTTC. It yields the protein CASSLRGLENEQYF.

The genes are TRBV6-1 and TRBJ2-1, with D perhaps TRBD2 (5 bases). This CDR3 contains 12 residues. V was cut by 10 bases and J by 3 bases, with 10 bases left in between. Germline CDR1 MNHNS, CDR2 SASEGT. The CDR3: CAISGFYNEQFF. The CDR3 nucleotides are TGTGCCATCTCGGGATTCTACAATGAGCAGTTCTTC.

This rearrangement joins TRBV30 to TRBJ1-5; a weak D match, TRBD1 (5 bases). This CDR3 spans 12 amino acids. V lost 5 bases to trimming and J lost 7 bases, with 12 bases between them. Germline CDR1 reads GTSNPN; CDR2 reads SVGIG (reference sequence). CDR3 protein: CAWGEGPQPQHF. In DNA form, the CDR3 reads TGTGCCTGGGGGGAGGGACCCCAGCCCCAGCATTTT.

This clone was detected a few times. At one of its ends the junction is not consistent with the germline gene, which may arise from a read error. CDR3 sequence reads: CSSSLNSNRGTEAFF. Here the CDR3 DNA reads TGTTCCAGCAGCCTCAACTCTAACAGGGGCACTGAAGCTTTCTTT. The rearrangement uses TRBV7-9 and TRBJ1-1, with 7 bases matching TRBD1. This CDR3 contains 15 residues. Looked up from germline, CDR1 is SEHNR and CDR2 is FQNEAQ (reference sequence). Based on the CDR3 plus reference TRBV7-9 and TRBJ1-1, the full variable domain is DTGVSQNPRHKITKRGQNVTFRCDPISEHNRLYWYRQTLGQGPEFLTYFQNEAQLEKSRLLSDRFSAERPKGSFSTLEIQRTEQGDSAMYLCSSSLNSNRGTEAFFGQGTRLTVV.

This chain uses TRBV7-9 with TRBJ1-2; D not resolved. V shed 5 bases and J shed 2 bases, with 18 bases lying between them. CDR3 length equals 16 residues. CDR1 is SEHNR and CDR2 is FQNEAQ in the germline V gene (reference sequence). The CDR3 is CASSIGPADTNYGYTF. CDR3 DNA: TGTGCCAGCAGCATTGGTCCCGCCGACACAAACTATGGCTACACCTTC.

V and J are TRBV7-9 and TRBJ2-1; 9 bases agree with TRBD2. V trimming: 4 bases; J trimming: 3 bases; junction bases outside the gene matches: 1. Looked up from germline, CDR1 is SEHNR and CDR2 is FQNEAQ (reference sequence). There are 14 residues in the CDR3. This chain's CDR3 is CASSSSGNYNEQFF. In nucleotides, the CDR3 is TGTGCCAGCAGCTCTAGCGGGAACTACAATGAGCAGTTCTTC.

This clone was seen a few times. The rearrangement joins TRBV19 to TRBJ1-2; D gene uncertain. The germline gives CDR1 LNHDA, CDR2 SQIVND (reference sequence). V was pared by 3 bases and J by 5 bases, with 13 bases between. The CDR3 runs 14 residues. CDR3 nucleotide sequence: TGTGCCAGTAGTATTGGGGAGGGCTTGTATGGCTACACCTTC. Translation: CASSIGEGLYGYTF. Looking up the rest from reference TRBV19 and TRBJ1-2 gives the full variable domain: DGGITQSPKYLFRKEGQNVTLSCEQNLNHDAMYWYRQDPGQGLRLIYYSQIVNDFQKGDIAEGYSVSREKKESFPLTVTSAQKNPTAFYLCASSIGEGLYGYTFGSGTRLTVV.

The rearrangement joins TRBV5-6 to TRBJ2-7; 7 nucleotides agree with TRBD1. Germline-derived CDR1 and CDR2 are SGHDT and YYEEEE. The CDR3 contains 15 residues. V shed 1 base and J 5 bases; nucleotides not matched to a gene: 9. The CDR3 DNA reads TGTGCCAGCAGCTTGCTTCCGACAGGGTATCACGAGCAGTACTTC. This gives the protein CASSLLPTGYHEQYF.

This chain joins TRBV19 and TRBJ1-2; D not certain. The germline gives CDR1 LNHDA, CDR2 SQIVND (reference sequence). The CDR3 contains 12 residues. V was pared by 1 base and J by 6 bases, with 6 bases between. The CDR3 nucleotides read TGTGCCAGTAGTATAGGACAAGATGGCTACACCTTC. It specifies CASSIGQDGYTF.

The J gene is TRBJ1-1, the V gene TRBV29-1, with a tentative D call TRBD1 (5 bases). Germline CDR1 reads SQVTM; CDR2 reads ANQGSEA. The CDR3 spans 13 residues. V lost 1 base and J lost 1, with 7 bases in between. The CDR3 region has the DNA TGCAGCGTTGAAGGGGGCACGAACACTGAAGCTTTCTTT. It translates to CSVEGGTNTEAFF.

The rearrangement joins TRBV5-1 to TRBJ2-1; 8 bases match TRBD1. This CDR3 spans 15 amino acids. CDR1 and CDR2 from the germline V gene are SGHRS and YFSETQ. J was trimmed by 4 bases and V by 1 base; bases with no gene match: 4. This CDR3 reads CASSLWGQAYNEQFF. The CDR3 DNA reads TGCGCCAGCAGCTTGTGGGGACAGGCTTACAATGAGCAGTTCTTC.

This clone was seen only once. The chain combines TRBV30 with TRBJ1-4; a possible D gene is TRBD1 (6 bases). Germline V gene sequence: CDR1 GTSNPN, CDR2 SVGIG (reference sequence). The ends were cut back, 4 bases at V and 10 bases at J, with 16 bases in the middle. CDR3 length equals 13 residues. CDR3 sequence (DNA): TGTGCCTGGACGCCAGGGGTAGGCGGAAAACTGTTTTTT. It is translated as CAWTPGVGGKLFF.